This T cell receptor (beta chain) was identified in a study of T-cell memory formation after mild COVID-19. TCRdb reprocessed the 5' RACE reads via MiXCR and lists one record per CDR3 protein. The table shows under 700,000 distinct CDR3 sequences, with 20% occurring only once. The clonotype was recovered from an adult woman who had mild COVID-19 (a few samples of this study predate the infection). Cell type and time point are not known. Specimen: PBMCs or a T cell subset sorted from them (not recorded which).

The CDR3 DNA reads TGTGCCACCAGTGCCCTGACCGCAGGAGCCTACGAGCAGTACTTC. It specifies CATSALTAGAYEQYF. The rearrangement joins TRBV24-1 to TRBJ2-7; D is ambiguous. The CDR3 extends over 15 amino acids. V gave up 5 bases and J gave up 2 bases, with 15 bases separating them. The V gene's germline CDR1 is KGHDR and CDR2 SFDVKD.